These 4 T cell receptor beta chains came from one sample sequenced in a study of blood T cell repertoires in COVID-19. TCRdb's copy holds only in-frame clones and misses some; the assay was immunoSEQ multiplex PCR. The table shows about 140,000 clones, with about 81% occurring only once. Sequenced input: peripheral blood. The receptors shown here come from a woman at least 80 years old with acute or convalescent COVID-19.

V usage is TRBV28 and J usage is TRBJ1-2; a weak D match, TRBD1 (6 bases). V was clipped by 8 bases and J by 5 bases, with 12 bases between them. Germline V gene sequence: CDR1 MDHEN, CDR2 SYDVKM. The CDR3 totals 12 residues. CDR3 DNA sequence: TGTGCCAGCCAGGACAGAATTTATGGCTACACCTTC. Translated: CASQDRIYGYTF.

This chain links TRBV11-2 with TRBJ2-7; 10 nucleotides line up with TRBD2. The V and J ends lost 5 bases and 4 bases, in that order; junction bases with no gene match: 8. CDR1 is SGHAT, CDR2 FQNNGV, per germline. The length of the CDR3 is 15 residues. Here the CDR3 reads CASSASGSRNYEQYF. The CDR3 DNA is TGTGCCAGCAGCGCTAGCGGGAGTCGTAATTACGAGCAGTACTTC. Full variable domain (rest looked up from reference TRBV11-2 and TRBJ2-7): EAGVAQSPRYKIIEKRQSVAFWCNPISGHATLYWYQQILGQGPKLLIQFQNNGVVDDSQLPKDRFSAERLKGVDSTLKIQPAKLEDSAVYLCASSASGSRNYEQYFGPGTRLTVT.

This sequence joins TRBV28 and TRBJ1-1; TRBD1 is a possible D gene (5 bases). Trimming cost V 5 bases and J 10 bases, with 17 bases left between them. This CDR3 contains 13 residues. Per germline, CDR1 MDHEN and CDR2 SYDVKM. CDR3: CASSIRQMGGAFF. In DNA form, the CDR3 reads TGTGCCAGCAGTATACGACAGATGGGGGGAGCTTTCTTT.

This chain connects TRBV5-1 to TRBJ2-1, with 10 positions matching TRBD2. V lost 4 bases to trimming and J lost 3 bases; unmatched junction nucleotides: 4. The CDR3 extends over 15 amino acids. Germline assignment: CDR1 SGHRS and CDR2 YFSETQ. The CDR3 DNA reads TGCGCCAGCAGCCACGGACTAGCGGACTACAATGAGCAGTTCTTC. Its protein is CASSHGLADYNEQFF. The full variable domain, completed using reference TRBV5-1 and TRBJ2-1, is KAGVTQTPRYLIKTRGQQVTLSCSPISGHRSVSWYQQTPGQGLQFLFEYFSETQRNKGNFPGRFSGRQFSNSRSEMNVSTLELGDSALYLCASSHGLADYNEQFFGPGTRLTVL.